What follows is one TCR beta chain and its context. The sample originates from a study of human T cells and chemical hapten exposure. Across the study: Upper inner arm skin measuring roughly 2 cm by roughly 2 cm received 2% DPC for sensitization. Patients received weekly diphenylcyclopropenone doses to the scalp throughout the roughly 24-week study.

Unique molecular identifiers were linked by the library to individual cDNA molecules. TCRdb reanalysed the RACE reads using MiXCR and keeps one entry per CDR3 protein. This sample carries more than 85,000 distinct CDR3 sequences, 7.5% to 9.5% of them seen once, and the ten largest clones take 2.6%. The CDR3 is 14 amino acids. Germline CDR1 and CDR2: MDHEN and SYDVKM. With 10 bases removed from V and 3 bases from J, the gap between germline ends came to 16 bases. Time point specified: pre-sensitization, week 0. Treatment here: therapeutic diphenylcyclopropenone sensitization with weekly scalp DPC. This receptor was taken from a man aged 40-49 years with alopecia areata. Some clones in this sample may be carry-over from other donors' samples. This specimen consisted of whole blood, obtained in connection with sensitization to the hapten diphenylcyclopropenone (DPC). The chain is built from TRBV28 and TRBJ2-1, with D hard to call. The chain's CDR3 is CATLNAPVYNEQFF. The CDR3 DNA is TGTGCCACCCTCAATGCCCCCGTCTACAATGAGCAGTTCTTC. Complete variable domain (other parts from reference TRBV28 and TRBJ2-1): DVKVTQSSRYLVKRTGEKVFLECVQDMDHENMFWYRQDPGLGLRLIYFSYDVKMKEKGDIPEGYSVSREKKERFSLILESASTNQTSMYLCATLNAPVYNEQFFGPGTRLTVL.